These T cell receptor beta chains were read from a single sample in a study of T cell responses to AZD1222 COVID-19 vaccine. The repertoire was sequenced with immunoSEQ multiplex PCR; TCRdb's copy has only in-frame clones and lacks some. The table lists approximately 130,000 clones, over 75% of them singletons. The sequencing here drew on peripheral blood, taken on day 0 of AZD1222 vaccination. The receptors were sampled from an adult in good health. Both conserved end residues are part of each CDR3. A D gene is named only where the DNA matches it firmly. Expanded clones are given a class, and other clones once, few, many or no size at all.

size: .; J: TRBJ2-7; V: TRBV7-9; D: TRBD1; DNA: TGTGCCAGCAGCTCTACCGGGACAGTCTCCTACGAGCAGTACTTC; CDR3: CASSSTGTVSYEQYF
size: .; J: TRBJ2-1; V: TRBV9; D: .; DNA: TGTGCCAGCAGCGCCCGTTCTTCTAGAGGGGGGGGGAATGAGCAGTTCTTC; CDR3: CASSARSSRGGGNEQFF
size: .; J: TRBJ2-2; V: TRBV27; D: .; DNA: TGTGCCAGCAGGCAGGCGATCCTCTGGTCGGGGGCCGGGGAGCTGTTTTTT; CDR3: CASRQAILWSGAGELFF
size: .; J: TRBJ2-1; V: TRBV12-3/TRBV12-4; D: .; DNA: TGTGCCAGCAGTTTCGGCAATGAGCAGTTCTTC; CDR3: CASSFGNEQFF
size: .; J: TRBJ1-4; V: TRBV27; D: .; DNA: TGTGCCAGCAGCCCAGGAGGGGGAAGGGTGAGCGAAAAACTGTTTTTT; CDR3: CASSPGGGRVSEKLFF
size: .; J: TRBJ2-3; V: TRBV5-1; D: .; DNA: TGCGCCAGCAGCTTTGGCGATACGCAGTATTTT; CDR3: CASSFGDTQYF
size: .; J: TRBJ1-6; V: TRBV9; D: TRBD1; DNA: TGTGCCAGCAGTGCCGCCGGGACAGGGGCCTCACCCCTCCACTTT; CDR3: CASSAAGTGASPLHF
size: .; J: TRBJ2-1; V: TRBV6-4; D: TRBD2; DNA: TGTGCCAGCAGTGACAGGGCATTTATAGCGGGAGGAAGGGTCGATGAGCAGTTCTTC; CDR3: CASSDRAFIAGGRVDEQFF
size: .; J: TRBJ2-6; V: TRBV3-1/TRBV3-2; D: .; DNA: TGTGCCAGCAGCCAAGACTCCTCTGGGGCCAACGTCCTGACTTTC; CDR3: CASSQDSSGANVLTF
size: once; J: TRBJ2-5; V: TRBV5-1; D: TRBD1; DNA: TGCGCCAGCAGCGGCGGGACAGGGGGCGAAGAGACCCAGTACTTC; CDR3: CASSGGTGGEETQYF
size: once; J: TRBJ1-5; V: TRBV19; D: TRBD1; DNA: TGTGCCAGTAGTGGGCGACAGGGTAGAAATCAGCCCCAGCATTTT; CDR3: CASSGRQGRNQPQHF
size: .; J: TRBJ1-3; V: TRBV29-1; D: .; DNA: TGCAGCGTGGACGGGCTTGGAAACACCATATATTTT; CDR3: CSVDGLGNTIYF
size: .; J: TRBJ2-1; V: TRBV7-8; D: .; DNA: TGTGCCAGCAGCTTAGATCTTGTGAATGAGCAGTTCTTC; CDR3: CASSLDLVNEQFF
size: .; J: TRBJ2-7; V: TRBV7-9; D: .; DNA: TGTGCCAGCAGCTTAATAGCAGGGGAATACGAGCAGTACTTC; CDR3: CASSLIAGEYEQYF
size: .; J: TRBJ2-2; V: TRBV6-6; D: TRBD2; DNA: TGTGCCAGCAGTTTGGGGACTAGCGGGAACACCGGGGAGCTGTTTTTT; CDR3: CASSLGTSGNTGELFF
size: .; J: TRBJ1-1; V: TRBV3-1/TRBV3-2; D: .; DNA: TGTGCCAGCAGCCACCCCCCGGGAGGGGGGAACACTGAAGCTTTCTTT; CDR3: CASSHPPGGGNTEAFF
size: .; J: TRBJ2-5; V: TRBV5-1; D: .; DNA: TGCGCCAGCAGCTTGCGTTCGCTAGCGCACCAAGAGACCCAGTACTTC; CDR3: CASSLRSLAHQETQYF
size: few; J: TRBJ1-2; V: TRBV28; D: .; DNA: TGTGCCAGCAGCCGCACTACCGGGACATCCTATGGCTACACCTTC; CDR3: CASSRTTGTSYGYTF
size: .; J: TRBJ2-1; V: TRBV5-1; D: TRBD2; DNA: TGCGCCAGCAGCGCGACTAGCGGGAACTACAATGAGCAGTTCTTC; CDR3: CASSATSGNYNEQFF
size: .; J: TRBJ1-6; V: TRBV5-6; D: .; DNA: TGTGCCAGCAGCTTGGTCAGATTGGACGGGAATTCACCCCTCCACTTT; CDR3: CASSLVRLDGNSPLHF
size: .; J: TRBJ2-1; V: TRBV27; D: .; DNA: TGTGCCAGCAGTTTTAAAGCGGTTCGGGACAATGAGCAGTTCTTC; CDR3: CASSFKAVRDNEQFF
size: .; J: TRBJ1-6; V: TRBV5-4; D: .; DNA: TGTGCCAGCAGCGTCAAGTGGGGGGGGTATAATTCACCCCTCCACTTT; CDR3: CASSVKWGGYNSPLHF
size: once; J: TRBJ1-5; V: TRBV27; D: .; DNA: TGTGCCAGCAGTTTAACCCCTTTCGATCAGCCCCAGCATTTT; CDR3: CASSLTPFDQPQHF
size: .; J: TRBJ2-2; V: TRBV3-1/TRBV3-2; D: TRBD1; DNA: TGTGCCAGCAGGCAGGGGGAGAGCACCGGGGAGCTGTTTTTT; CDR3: CASRQGESTGELFF
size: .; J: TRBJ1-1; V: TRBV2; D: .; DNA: TGTGCCAGCAGCCAAAGGGGGGCGGAAGCTTTCTTT; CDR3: CASSQRGAEAFF
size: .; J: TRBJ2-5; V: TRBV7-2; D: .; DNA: TGTGCCAGCAGCCTCGGGGGCAGGGAGACCCAGTACTTC; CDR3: CASSLGGRETQYF
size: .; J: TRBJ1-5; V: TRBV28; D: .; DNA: TGTGCCAGCAGTCCCGGAGGGGGTATCAACAATCAGCCCCAGCATTTT; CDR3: CASSPGGGINNQPQHF